Each of the 15 T cell receptor beta chains below was sequenced from the same sample in a study of blood T cell repertoires in COVID-19. Generated by immunoSEQ multiplex PCR, the TCRdb table keeps only in-frame clones and is missing some. The data hold under 150,000 clones, with 70% to 85% observed a single time. The sequenced sample was peripheral blood. Every receptor here comes from a man in his sixties or seventies with active or convalescent COVID-19.

This chain links TRBV25-1 with TRBJ1-2, with D uncertain. The length of the CDR3 is 11 residues. The V and J ends lost 8 bases and 6 bases respectively, with 10 bases between them. The germline V gene has CDR1 MGHDK and CDR2 SYGVNS. As DNA, the CDR3 is TGTGCCAGCTACGGGTCGGATGGCTACACCTTC. Amino acid sequence: CASYGSDGYTF.

The chain's CDR3 is CASSPGGGGTEAFF. CDR3 coding DNA: TGTGCCAGCAGCCCCGGGGGGGGCGGCACTGAAGCTTTCTTT. The chain recombines TRBV11-2 with TRBJ1-1; possibly TRBD1 for D (6 bases). Between the trimmed V and J ends, which lost 5 bases and 4 bases, there was a span of 14 bases. Germline V lookup: CDR1 SGHAT, CDR2 FQNNGV. The CDR3 has 14 residues.

The chain recombines TRBV27 with TRBJ2-1; TRBD2 agrees at 9 bases. The CDR3 spans 15 residues. V shed 5 bases, J shed 2 bases, and the junction held 4 bases outside the gene matches. Germline loops: CDR1 MNHEY, CDR2 SMNVEV (reference sequence). CDR3 amino acids: CASSLVAGAYNEQFF. CDR3 in DNA: TGTGCCAGCAGTCTTGTAGCGGGAGCCTACAATGAGCAGTTCTTC.

The CDR3 is CASSSLNREGRYGYTF. The CDR3 DNA follows: TGTGCCAGCAGTTCACTAAACAGGGAAGGTCGGTATGGCTACACCTTC. The genes are TRBV27 and TRBJ1-2; D is perhaps TRBD1 (6 bases). CDR3 length equals 16 residues. Germline values: CDR1 MNHEY, CDR2 SMNVEV (reference sequence). V shed 4 bases and J shed 5 bases, with 20 bases lying between them.

CDR3 coding DNA: TGTGCCAGCAGCTTAACGGCTAGCGGGAGGGGCTCCTACAATGAGCAGTTCTTC. As protein: CASSLTASGRGSYNEQFF. The V gene is TRBV7-3, the J gene TRBJ2-1; 12 bases match TRBD2. V shed 0 bases, J shed 0 bases, and the junction held 3 bases outside the gene matches. This CDR3 is built from 18 residues. Germline CDR1 and CDR2: SGHTA and FQGTGA.

CDR3 nucleotide sequence: TGTGCCAGCAGCTCCGACAGTTATAGCAATCAGCCCCAGCATTTT. It specifies CASSSDSYSNQPQHF. The chain combines TRBV7-8 with TRBJ1-5; D is perhaps TRBD1 (5 bases). V lost 4 bases to trimming and J lost 0 bases, with 10 bases between them. In germline, CDR1 is SGHVS, CDR2 FQNEAQ. The CDR3 has 15 residues.

CDR3 sequence: CASSYGTENYGYTF. The CDR3 DNA follows: TGCGCCAGCAGCTACGGGACAGAGAACTATGGCTACACCTTC. The chain uses TRBV5-1 and TRBJ1-2, with 7 positions matching TRBD1. V was clipped by 3 bases and J by 2 bases; unmatched bases: 4. Germline V gene sequence: CDR1 SGHRS, CDR2 YFSETQ. This CDR3 spans 14 amino acids. The variable domain in full, with the rest retrieved from reference TRBV5-1 and TRBJ1-2, is KAGVTQTPRYLIKTRGQQVTLSCSPISGHRSVSWYQQTPGQGLQFLFEYFSETQRNKGNFPGRFSGRQFSNSRSEMNVSTLELGDSALYLCASSYGTENYGYTFGSGTRLTVV.

The V and J genes are TRBV3-1 (or the pseudogene TRBV3-2) and TRBJ2-7; D is ambiguous. There are 16 residues in the CDR3. With 0 bases removed from V and 0 bases from J, the gap between germline ends came to 12 bases. Germline V lookup: CDR1 LGHDT, CDR2 YNNKEL (reference sequence). The CDR3 DNA is TGTGCCAGCAGCCAAGAGCCCGGGTCAAACTCCTACGAGCAGTACTTC. Translated, it gives CASSQEPGSNSYEQYF.

This sequence joins TRBV19 and TRBJ2-5, with TRBD1 matching 8 bases. The CDR3 is 14 residues long. Trimming removed 5 bases from V and 5 bases from J; junction bases left unmatched: 7. CDR1 is LNHDA and CDR2 is SQIVND in the germline V gene (reference sequence). The CDR3 protein is CASSYGRGPETQYF. In DNA, the CDR3 is TGTGCCAGTAGTTATGGCAGGGGGCCCGAGACCCAGTACTTC.

The rearrangement joins TRBV12-5 to TRBJ1-1; D is unresolved. CDR3 size: 15 residues. The V end lost 5 bases, the J end lost 4 bases, and 17 bases lay between the germline ends. CDR1 is LGHNT and CDR2 is FRNRAP in the germline V gene. CDR3 DNA sequence: TGTGCTAGTGGTCCGCTATGGGGTGGAGGCACTGAAGCTTTCTTT. Its translation: CASGPLWGGGTEAFF.

The V and J genes are TRBV11-3 and TRBJ2-1; 11 bases are a match to TRBD2. This CDR3 spans 15 amino acids. The junction had 4 bases not matched to a gene; V was cut back by 5 bases and J by 4 bases. Germline V CDR1 and CDR2: SGHNT, YENEEA. As DNA, the CDR3 is TGTGCCAGCAGCACCGGGACTAGCGGATACAATGAGCAGTTCTTC. Protein product: CASSTGTSGYNEQFF.

V usage is TRBV5-4 and J usage is TRBJ1-5; no reliable D call. The CDR3 loop spans 15 amino acids. V lost 1 base and J 5 bases, leaving 13 bases between the germline ends. Looked up from germline, CDR1 is SGHNT and CDR2 is YYREEE (reference sequence). The CDR3 DNA follows: TGTGCCAGCAGCTTGACTCCGAGAGAGGATCAGCCCCAGCATTTT. As protein: CASSLTPREDQPQHF.

This clone has a single count. The V gene is TRBV5-8, the J gene TRBJ1-1; D perhaps matches TRBD1 (6 bases). The CDR3 is 14 amino acids. The germline V gene encodes CDR1 SGHTS and CDR2 YDEGEE. The V gene lost 1 base and the J gene lost 1 base, with 8 bases spanning the gap. The chain's CDR3 is CASSLLQGNTEAFF. The CDR3 DNA is TGTGCCAGCAGCTTGCTACAGGGGAACACTGAAGCTTTCTTT. Looking up the rest from reference TRBV5-8 and TRBJ1-1 gives the full variable domain: EAGVTQSPTHLIKTRGQQATLRCSPISGHTSVYWYQQALGLGLQFLLWYDEGEERNRGNFPPRFSGRQFPNYSSELNVNALELEDSALYLCASSLLQGNTEAFFGQGTRLTVV.

The gene calls are TRBV27 and TRBJ2-7; maybe TRBD1 (6 bases). Germline V CDR1 and CDR2: MNHEY, SMNVEV (reference sequence). Trimming took off 1 base at V and 5 bases at J, with 9 bases between the two ends. The CDR3 loop spans 13 amino acids. In DNA form, the CDR3 reads TGTGCCAGCAGTTTATACAGGGACGACGAGCAGTACTTC. Translated, it gives CASSLYRDDEQYF.

V usage is TRBV11-3 and J usage is TRBJ2-3; TRBD2 matches 8 bases. The V gene's germline CDR1 is SGHNT and CDR2 YENEEA. The CDR3 consists of 14 residues. J gave up 6 bases and V 5 bases, and 7 bases lay outside the gene matches. CDR3 DNA sequence: TGTGCCAGCAGCCCTAGCGGGTGGGAGGATACGCAGTATTTT. It is translated as CASSPSGWEDTQYF.